The 32 T cell receptor beta chains in this list originate from one sample, sequenced in a study of T cell responses to AZD1222 COVID-19 vaccine. Assay used: immunoSEQ multiplex PCR; TCRdb lists only in-frame clones, some missing. This sample carries roughly 120,000 clones, 88% of them seen once, and the ten largest clones take roughly 13%. The sequenced sample was peripheral blood, obtained on day 0 of MenACWY control vaccination. The receptors come from an adult in good health.

This clone was detected only once. This chain joins TRBV28 and TRBJ2-5, with D unresolved. There are 11 residues in the CDR3. V lost 4 bases, J lost 4 bases, and 4 bases lay in between. Germline V gene lookup returns CDR1 MDHEN and CDR2 SYDVKM. The CDR3 reads CASSSRETQYF. Written as DNA, the CDR3 is TGTGCCAGCAGTTCCCGAGAGACCCAGTACTTC.

A remark on this clone: This specimen includes other DNA sequences encoding the same CDR3. Written as DNA, the CDR3 is TGTGCCAGCAGCCTACAGGGAGGGGAGCAGTACTTC. Encoded protein: CASSLQGGEQYF. This chain joins TRBV9 and TRBJ2-7, with D possibly being TRBD2 (7 bases). The CDR3 spans 12 residues. The ends were cut back, 4 bases at V and 7 bases at J, with 12 bases in the middle. Germline values: CDR1 SGDLS, CDR2 YYNGEE.

J is TRBJ2-3 and V is TRBV5-4; TRBD1 matches at 9 bases. The V gene end was trimmed by 3 bases and the J gene end by 9 bases; junction bases not matched to a gene: 5. Germline V lookup: CDR1 SGHNT, CDR2 YYREEE (reference sequence). This CDR3 is 13 amino acids long. The CDR3 region has the DNA TGTGCCAGCAGCTGGGGACAGGGTGTCACGCAGTATTTT. Amino acids: CASSWGQGVTQYF.

This chain uses TRBV19 with TRBJ2-2; possible D gene TRBD1, 6 bases. Germline lookup yields CDR1 LNHDA and CDR2 SQIVND (reference sequence). This CDR3 spans 13 amino acids. The V end was cut by 7 bases, the J end by 3 bases, with 9 bases between. CDR3 sequence: CASIRQDTGELFF. The DNA for the CDR3 is TGTGCCAGTATAAGACAGGACACCGGGGAGCTGTTTTTT.

The chain combines TRBV5-5 with TRBJ1-2, with 9 bases lining up with TRBD1. V shed 1 base, J shed 4 bases, and the junction held 8 bases outside the gene matches. There are 16 residues in the CDR3. Germline values: CDR1 SGHKS, CDR2 YYEKEE (reference sequence). The CDR3: CASSLNWTGALYGYTF. CDR3 in DNA: TGTGCCAGCAGCTTGAATTGGACAGGGGCCCTCTATGGCTACACCTTC.

V and J are TRBV6-5 and TRBJ1-2; a possible D gene is TRBD1 (5 bases). This CDR3 spans 13 amino acids. Trimming took 10 bases from V and 3 from J, leaving 15 bases between them. Germline lookup yields CDR1 MNHEY and CDR2 SVGAGI. In DNA form, the CDR3 reads TGTGCCACCAAGGGGAGGGCTGACTATGGCTACACCTTC. This codes for CATKGRADYGYTF.

The chain joins TRBV5-1 to TRBJ2-5, with D maybe TRBD1 (6 bases). Trimming shortened V by 0 bases and J by 4 bases, and 16 bases separated the two germline ends. The CDR3 contains 16 residues. Germline CDR1 is SGHRS and CDR2 is YFSETQ. The CDR3 DNA follows: TGCGCCAGCAGCTTGGGAGAACAGGGAGTAGGAGAGACCCAGTACTTC. Amino acids: CASSLGEQGVGETQYF.

The chain combines TRBV6-1 with TRBJ1-1; maybe TRBD1 (5 bases). Deletions cut 3 bases from V and 1 base from J, with 9 bases between. Germline CDR1 and CDR2: MNHNS and SASEGT. The CDR3 loop spans 14 amino acids. The CDR3 nucleotides are TGTGCCAGCAGTGAGGGGGGTCCGAACACTGAAGCTTTCTTT. As protein: CASSEGGPNTEAFF.

This clone was detected a few times. The chain uses TRBV30 and TRBJ1-5, with D possibly matching TRBD1 (5 bases). The CDR3 has 15 amino acids. Germline V gene sequence: CDR1 GTSNPN, CDR2 SVGIG (reference sequence). Trimming took 4 bases from V and 1 from J, leaving 14 bases between them. The CDR3 DNA reads TGTGCCTGGAATCCGGGGGATGGGAGCAATCAGCCCCAGCATTTT. Its protein product is CAWNPGDGSNQPQHF.

V gene TRBV24-1 combines with J gene TRBJ2-1, with 8 bases that match TRBD1. The CDR3 is made up of 17 amino acids. The trim removed 10 bases at V and 6 bases at J, leaving 19 bases unmatched. From germline, CDR1 is KGHDR and CDR2 SFDVKD. CDR3 region: CATAEALGQGTINEQFF. CDR3 nucleotide sequence: TGTGCCACAGCAGAAGCCCTTGGACAGGGAACAATCAATGAGCAGTTCTTC.

The chain joins TRBV7-3 to TRBJ2-2, with 8 bases matching TRBD1. Looked up from germline, CDR1 is SGHTA and CDR2 is FQGTGA. This CDR3 comprises 14 residues. J was trimmed by 4 bases and V by 5 bases; bases with no gene match: 3. The CDR3 DNA follows: TGTGCCAGCAGCCGGACAGGGCCCACCGGGGAGCTGTTTTTT. This encodes CASSRTGPTGELFF.

For this clone: The junction departs from germline at one end; a sequencing error may be responsible. The J gene is TRBJ2-7, the V gene TRBV28; 10 bases are shared with TRBD2. The CDR3 contains 15 residues. Germline-derived CDR1 and CDR2 are MDHEN and SYDVKM. The chain's CDR3 is CASSLRASGSITVHF. The CDR3 DNA is TGTGCCAGCAGTTTACGGGCTAGCGGGAGTATAACGGTGCACTTC. Combining the CDR3 with reference TRBV28 and TRBJ2-7 gives the whole variable domain DVKVTQSSRYLVKRTGEKVFLECVQDMDHENMFWYRQDPGLGLRLIYFSYDVKMKEKGDIPEGYSVSREKKERFSLILESASTNQTSMYLCASSLRASGSITVHFGPGTRLTVT.

In this sample, this clone turned up a few times. The J gene is TRBJ1-5, the V gene TRBV24-1; no definite D call. V shed 2 bases and J shed 3 bases, with 4 bases lying between them. CDR3 length: 13 residues. Germline V lookup: CDR1 KGHDR, CDR2 SFDVKD. CDR3 bases: TGTGCCACCAGTGATTGGTCCAATCAGCCCCAGCATTTT. Its translation: CATSDWSNQPQHF.

The chain employs TRBV7-8 and TRBJ2-1, with 8 bases fitting TRBD1. Germline V gives CDR1 SGHVS, CDR2 FQNEAQ. V shed 2 bases and J 2 bases; nucleotides not matched to a gene: 2. The CDR3 length is 15 residues. CDR3 sequence reads: CASSLWTGTYNEQFF. The DNA of the CDR3 is TGTGCCAGCAGCTTATGGACAGGGACCTACAATGAGCAGTTCTTC.

The J gene is TRBJ2-1, the V gene TRBV19; no clear D. The CDR3 runs to 14 residues. The germline V and J ends were trimmed by 3 bases and 0 bases, with 6 bases remaining between them. The V gene's germline CDR1 is LNHDA and CDR2 SQIVND (reference sequence). The CDR3 DNA sequence: TGTGCCAGTAGTATGCTAGGCTCCTACAATGAGCAGTTCTTC. Its protein product is CASSMLGSYNEQFF.

This chain connects TRBV27 to TRBJ2-7; D tentatively fits TRBD1 or TRBD2 (8 bases each). Germline V CDR1 and CDR2: MNHEY, SMNVEV (reference sequence). This CDR3 has 18 residues. Trimming left V 5 bases short and J 0 bases short, with 23 bases between. This CDR3 is CASSPRGGYRGGSYEQYF. The CDR3 DNA reads TGTGCCAGCAGTCCCCGGGGGGGATACAGGGGGGGCTCCTACGAGCAGTACTTC.

The chain employs TRBV4-3 and TRBJ1-2; 7 bases map to TRBD1. Looked up from germline, CDR1 is LGHNA and CDR2 is YSLEER. CDR3 size: 15 residues. The J segment lost 2 bases and the V segment lost 3 bases, leaving 6 bases of the junction unmatched. The CDR3 DNA sequence: TGCGCCAGCAGCCACGGGACAGATCTAAACTATGGCTACACCTTC. Residues: CASSHGTDLNYGYTF.

This clone was picked up one time. The chain links TRBV6-6 to TRBJ1-6, with 7 bases matching TRBD1. Germline lookup yields CDR1 MNHNY and CDR2 SVGAGI (reference sequence). V lost 5 bases and J lost 8; bases outside the gene matches: 6. CDR3 length: 14 residues. The chain's CDR3 is CASSHRDRDSPLHF. In DNA, the CDR3 is TGTGCCAGCAGTCACCGGGACAGAGATTCACCCCTCCACTTT.

The chain carries TRBV7-6 and TRBJ2-7; 8 bases agree with TRBD2. The CDR3 consists of 15 residues. Germline V CDR1 and CDR2: SGHVS, FNYEAQ. Germline trimming cut 3 bases from V and 2 bases from J; bases unmatched to any gene: 6. CDR3 amino acids: CASSLGSGETYEQYF. CDR3 coding DNA: TGTGCCAGCAGCTTGGGTAGCGGGGAGACCTACGAGCAGTACTTC.

This sequence joins TRBV7-2 and TRBJ2-7, with 7 bases lining up with TRBD1. Per germline, CDR1 SGHTA and CDR2 FQGNSA. This CDR3 contains 13 residues. V lost 4 bases and J lost 5; bases outside the gene matches: 5. The chain's CDR3 is CASSSATGNEQYF. As DNA, the CDR3 is TGTGCCAGCAGCTCAGCGACAGGGAACGAGCAGTACTTC.

The rearrangement links TRBV9 to TRBJ2-3; D possibly corresponds to TRBD2 (6 bases). Trimming pared 4 bases from V and 0 bases from J, leaving 15 bases between. The CDR3 loop spans 16 amino acids. Germline-derived CDR1 and CDR2 are SGDLS and YYNGEE. CDR3 in DNA: TGTGCCAGCAGCCCTTACGGGGGAACTAGCACAGATACGCAGTATTTT. It codes for CASSPYGGTSTDTQYF.

In this sample, this clone turned up once. The chain joins TRBV30 to TRBJ1-1, with 11 bases aligning to TRBD1. After removal of 2 bases from V and 1 base from J, the junction contained 3 bases not matched to a gene. This CDR3 has 15 amino acids. From germline, CDR1 is GTSNPN and CDR2 SVGIG (reference sequence). CDR3 amino acids: CAWSRTGGANTEAFF. The CDR3 region has the DNA TGTGCCTGGAGTCGGACAGGGGGCGCGAACACTGAAGCTTTCTTT.

The rearrangement links TRBV25-1 to TRBJ1-2; D is ambiguous. Germline CDR1 reads MGHDK; CDR2 reads SYGVNS. With 4 bases removed from V and 0 bases from J, the gap between germline ends came to 9 bases. This CDR3 comprises 14 residues. DNA for the CDR3: TGTGCCAGCAGTGCAAAAGGACCTAACTATGGCTACACCTTC. This gives the protein CASSAKGPNYGYTF.

The chain couples TRBV5-6 to TRBJ2-1; a possible D gene is TRBD2 (5 bases). V lost 3 bases and J lost 7, with 14 bases in between. Germline-derived CDR1 and CDR2 are SGHDT and YYEEEE. The CDR3 loop spans 14 amino acids. CDR3 protein: CASSWVEGGNEQFF. The CDR3 coding sequence is TGTGCCAGCAGCTGGGTTGAGGGTGGAAATGAGCAGTTCTTC.

The rearrangement links TRBV7-2 to TRBJ2-1, with D possibly called TRBD1 or TRBD2 (5 bases each). CDR1 is SGHTA and CDR2 is FQGNSA in the germline V gene. V lost 3 bases, J lost 14 bases, and 20 bases lay in between. The CDR3 runs 14 residues. CDR3 sequence reads: CASSLDKPGPGEFF. CDR3 nucleotide sequence: TGTGCCAGCAGCTTGGACAAACCGGGCCCCGGGGAGTTCTTC.

The chain employs TRBV19 and TRBJ1-2; no definite D call. This CDR3 is 16 amino acids long. CDR1 LNHDA and CDR2 SQIVND come from the germline V gene (reference sequence). The V end was cut by 4 bases, the J end by 4 bases, with 19 bases between. The CDR3 protein is CASSTQPPESVYGYTF. CDR3 in DNA: TGTGCCAGTAGTACGCAACCTCCAGAGTCGGTCTATGGCTACACCTTC. The variable domain in full, with the rest retrieved from reference TRBV19 and TRBJ1-2, is DGGITQSPKYLFRKEGQNVTLSCEQNLNHDAMYWYRQDPGQGLRLIYYSQIVNDFQKGDIAEGYSVSREKKESFPLTVTSAQKNPTAFYLCASSTQPPESVYGYTFGSGTRLTVV.

This sequence joins TRBV4-3 and TRBJ1-1; D is unclear. CDR1 and CDR2 from the germline V gene are LGHNA and YSLEER. This CDR3 has 14 residues. V shed 0 bases and J shed 1 base, with 6 bases lying between them. The chain's CDR3 is CASSQDYGNTEAFF. CDR3 sequence (DNA): TGCGCCAGCAGCCAAGATTATGGGAACACTGAAGCTTTCTTT.

The chain combines TRBV5-1 with TRBJ1-2; D unresolved. Trimming removed 0 bases from V and 8 bases from J, with 14 bases in between. The germline gives CDR1 SGHRS, CDR2 YFSETQ. This CDR3 is 14 amino acids long. The CDR3 loop reads CASSLAASDAGYTF. In DNA form, the CDR3 reads TGCGCCAGCAGCTTGGCGGCGTCAGACGCGGGCTACACCTTC.

The chain has TRBV30 and TRBJ2-4; D is unresolved. Germline V lookup: CDR1 GTSNPN, CDR2 SVGIG (reference sequence). Between the trimmed V and J ends, which lost 4 bases and 0 bases, there was a span of 7 bases. The CDR3 is made up of 13 amino acids. The CDR3, as DNA: TGTGCCTGGACAGAACTAGCCAAAAACATTCAGTACTTC. Encoded protein: CAWTELAKNIQYF.

V and J are TRBV7-2 and TRBJ1-2, with D perhaps matching TRBD1 (5 bases). This CDR3 comprises 15 residues. V was trimmed by 5 bases and J by 3 bases, leaving 16 bases between them. Germline CDR1 SGHTA, CDR2 FQGNSA. This chain's CDR3 is CASSPWLGVDYGYTF. CDR3 nucleotides: TGTGCCAGCAGCCCATGGCTGGGGGTCGACTATGGCTACACCTTC.

This clone appeared a single time. The chain employs TRBV3-1 (or the pseudogene TRBV3-2) and TRBJ2-7; TRBD1 agrees at 10 bases. Germline V gene lookup returns CDR1 LGHDT and CDR2 YNNKEL (reference sequence). The V and J ends lost 4 bases and 6 bases, in that order; junction bases with no gene match: 6. CDR3 length: 14 amino acids. The CDR3 nucleotides read TGTGCCAGCAGCCGACAGGGGGCAACGGTCGAGCAGTACTTC. This encodes CASSRQGATVEQYF.

This chain's CDR3 is CAISAGLAGGGADTQYF. CDR3 nucleotides: TGTGCCATCAGTGCTGGACTAGCGGGAGGGGGGGCAGATACGCAGTATTTT. The chain joins TRBV10-3 to TRBJ2-3; 15 nucleotides match TRBD2. Unmatched junction bases numbered 6, after V lost 4 bases and J lost 4 bases. Germline CDR1 reads ENHRY; CDR2 reads SYGVKD. This CDR3 is 17 amino acids long.